Below are 8 T cell receptor beta chains sequenced from a single sample in a study of blood T cell repertoires in COVID-19. Assay used: immunoSEQ multiplex PCR; TCRdb lists only in-frame clones, some missing. The data hold fewer than 300,000 clones, with less than 85% observed a single time. Sequenced sample: peripheral blood. The source of these receptors is a woman in her 70s with active or convalescent COVID-19.

Concerning this clone itself: The junction departs from germline at one end; a sequencing error may be responsible. The CDR3 sequence is CASRRAGTSAILF. CDR3 DNA sequence: TGTGCCAGCAGGCGGGCCGGGACTAGCGCGATCCTTTTT. The rearrangement joins TRBV6-5 to TRBJ2-3; 10 positions match TRBD2. Germline V gene sequence: CDR1 MNHEY, CDR2 SVGAGI. The CDR3 loop spans 13 amino acids.

The chain employs TRBV6-2 or TRBV6-3 and TRBJ1-2; possibly TRBD1 for D (5 bases). Germline V gives CDR1 MNHEY, CDR2 SVGEGT. V dropped 5 bases and J dropped 6 bases, with 16 bases sitting between them. CDR3 length equals 14 residues. This chain's CDR3 is CASSPGLRVNGYTF. CDR3 nucleotide sequence: TGTGCCAGCAGTCCGGGACTGCGAGTGAATGGCTACACCTTC.

This chain joins TRBV19 and TRBJ1-4; the D gene is possibly TRBD1 (5 bases). With 3 bases removed from V and 5 bases from J, the gap between germline ends came to 19 bases. The CDR3 contains 17 residues. CDR1 is LNHDA, CDR2 SQIVND, per germline (reference sequence). CDR3 region: CASSIPPGRGKNEKLFF. CDR3 nucleotides: TGTGCCAGTAGTATCCCCCCAGGACGGGGGAAAAATGAAAAACTGTTTTTT.

The V gene is TRBV2, the J gene TRBJ1-4; the match to TRBD1 covers 10 bases. The CDR3 sequence is 14 residues long. V shed 6 bases, J shed 8 bases, and the junction held 6 bases outside the gene matches. Germline loops: CDR1 SNHLY, CDR2 FYNNEI. This CDR3 is CASRGDRGGEKLFF. CDR3 DNA sequence: TGTGCCAGCAGGGGGGACAGGGGCGGCGAAAAACTGTTTTTT.

V and J are TRBV19 and TRBJ1-2; 11 bases match TRBD1. Germline CDR1 reads LNHDA; CDR2 reads SQIVND (reference sequence). Trimming took 6 bases from V and 0 from J; bases not matched to a gene: 3. This CDR3 spans 15 amino acids. The CDR3 here is CASRRTGGSNYGYTF. The CDR3 coding sequence is TGTGCCAGTAGAAGGACAGGGGGCTCTAACTATGGCTACACCTTC.

The chain has TRBV19 and TRBJ1-2; no definite D call. This CDR3 has 13 amino acids. The V end lost 7 bases, the J end lost 1 base, and 10 bases lay between the germline ends. Per the germline V gene, CDR1 is LNHDA and CDR2 is SQIVND (reference sequence). The CDR3 DNA follows: TGTGCCAGTACCCCCGGGAATAACTATGGCTACACCTTC. Translating it yields CASTPGNNYGYTF.

This clone showed up just a few times. This rearrangement joins TRBV11-2 to TRBJ2-3; tentative D call: TRBD2 (6 bases). The ends were cut back, 4 bases at V and 0 bases at J, with 11 bases in the middle. CDR3 length: 15 residues. Per the germline V gene, CDR1 is SGHAT and CDR2 is FQNNGV. The CDR3 sequence is CASSSYGTSTDTQYF. CDR3 nucleotides: TGTGCCAGCAGCTCCTACGGGACTAGCACAGATACGCAGTATTTT.

This clone has just a few counts. This rearrangement joins TRBV30 to TRBJ1-6; D possibly corresponds to TRBD1 (5 bases). This CDR3 comprises 14 residues. Germline values: CDR1 GTSNPN, CDR2 SVGIG (reference sequence). The germline V and J ends were trimmed by 1 base and 10 bases, with 14 bases remaining between them. CDR3 coding DNA: TGTGCCTGGAGTGCCGTGGGGGGTCTGTCACCCCTCCACTTT. Translating it yields CAWSAVGGLSPLHF. Full variable domain (remainder filled in from reference TRBV30 and TRBJ1-6): SQTIHQWPATLVQPVGSPLSLECTVEGTSNPNLYWYRQAAGRGLQLLFYSVGIGQISSEVPQNLSASRPQDRQFILSSKKLLLSDSGFYLCAWSAVGGLSPLHFGNGTRLTVT.